The TCR beta chain described here comes from a study of vaccination and CD4 T cells after COVID-19. For the study at large: Nasal swab PCR had detected SARS-CoV-2 in convalescent patients, 10 or so mild and one severe. The convalescents comprised six males and four females, two of them Hispanic. The post-vaccine samples came a median around 71 days after dose two (range 14 to 241).

The CDR3 is 14 residues long. CDR1 is LNHDA and CDR2 is SQIVND in the germline V gene (reference sequence). The V end lost 3 bases, the J end lost 8 bases, and 16 bases lay between the germline ends. For this clonotype: The antigen is not known.

From the PCR reads, TCRdb called clonotypes with MiXCR, one entry per CDR3 protein. Found here are about 18,000 distinct CDR3 sequences, around 62% of them singletons; the top ten hold about 0.94%. Study findings and constraints: Among convalescent patients, a median roughly 88% of reactive clones emerged only after vaccination.

The sequence derives from a human donor who had recovered from COVID-19. This chain connects TRBV19 to TRBJ1-2; D remains unclear. Sequencing used CD4+ T cells from blood, obtained before SARS-CoV-2 vaccination. CDR3 nucleotide sequence: TGTGCCAGTAGTATGCTGGACCCGAAGGGCGGCTACACCTTC. Protein: CASSMLDPKGGYTF.